The TCR beta chain under discussion was sequenced for a study of shared clonotypes between healthy human individuals. Method: immunoSEQ multiplex PCR; TCRdb's copy keeps in-frame clones and lacks some. Among about 92,000 clones listed, 60% to 70% were seen once. Germline V gene sequence: CDR1 SGHVS, CDR2 FNYEAQ. Trimming took 2 bases from V and 5 from J; bases not matched to a gene: 8. This CDR3 has 17 residues. The chain is built from TRBV7-6 and TRBJ2-5; 13 bases agree with TRBD2. The origin of this receptor is a man aged 25 to 45 in good health. Sequenced sample: memory CD8+ T cells sorted from blood. Subset described: CD45RO+ cells pooled with CCR7-negative TemRA cells. CDR3 nucleotide sequence: TGTGCCAGCAGCTTAAGACTAGCGGGAGGCACGGGGGAGACCCAGTACTTC. It yields the protein CASSLRLAGGTGETQYF.